A single sample is the source of the 18 T cell receptor beta chains below, sequenced in a study of blood T cell repertoires in COVID-19. Sequencing was performed with immunoSEQ multiplex PCR; in TCRdb, only in-frame clones are kept and a portion is missing. The data contain just over 300,000 clones, roughly 87% of them singletons. Input material: peripheral blood. These TCRs come from a man younger than 30 with active or convalescent COVID-19.

The chain carries TRBV7-3 and TRBJ1-1; D gene uncertain. This CDR3 is 14 amino acids long. V dropped 5 bases and J dropped 4 bases, with 14 bases sitting between them. Germline CDR1 and CDR2: SGHTA and FQGTGA. The CDR3 region is CASSPAGYGTEAFF. The CDR3 DNA reads TGTGCCAGCAGCCCAGCGGGCTATGGCACTGAAGCTTTCTTT.

CDR3 sequence: CASSTALNTEAFF. The CDR3 DNA sequence: TGTGCCAGCAGCACAGCATTGAACACTGAAGCTTTCTTT. The rearrangement links TRBV28 to TRBJ1-1; D gene unclear. The CDR3 has 13 amino acids. Trimming shortened V by 6 bases and J by 0 bases, and 8 bases separated the two germline ends. In germline, CDR1 is MDHEN, CDR2 SYDVKM.

The J gene is TRBJ2-7, the V gene TRBV6-5; 8 positions match TRBD2. J was trimmed by 6 bases and V by 0 bases; bases with no gene match: 7. CDR1 MNHEY and CDR2 SVGAGI come from the germline V gene. The CDR3 is 15 amino acids. CDR3 amino acids: CASSYSTGGPGEQYF. The CDR3 DNA reads TGTGCCAGCAGTTACTCGACGGGAGGGCCGGGCGAGCAGTACTTC.

This chain joins TRBV27 and TRBJ1-2, with a weak D call TRBD1 (5 bases). Germline-derived CDR1 and CDR2 are MNHEY and SMNVEV (reference sequence). The CDR3 totals 15 residues. The V gene lost 2 bases and the J gene lost 5 bases, with 15 bases spanning the gap. The CDR3 spells CASSLGRGGRYGYTF. The CDR3 nucleotides read TGTGCCAGCAGTTTAGGGAGGGGTGGTCGGTATGGCTACACCTTC.

The chain links TRBV5-6 to TRBJ1-6; D is unclear. In germline, CDR1 is SGHDT, CDR2 YYEEEE. V shed 2 bases and J shed 9 bases, with 21 bases lying between them. The CDR3 totals 17 residues. CDR3 loop: CASSFLVATIGVSPLHF. Here the CDR3 DNA reads TGTGCCAGCAGCTTTTTGGTGGCGACCATCGGGGTTTCACCCCTCCACTTT.

This chain joins TRBV2 and TRBJ1-2; maybe TRBD1 (6 bases). CDR1 is SNHLY, CDR2 FYNNEI, per germline. Trimming left V 6 bases short and J 5 bases short, with 10 bases between. The CDR3 totals 12 residues. CDR3 nucleotides: TGTGCCAGCAGGGACAGACCTTATGGCTACACCTTC. Translated, it gives CASRDRPYGYTF.

This clone came up a few times. The chain employs TRBV3-1 (or the pseudogene TRBV3-2) and TRBJ2-3; the D gene is possibly TRBD2 (6 bases). V shed 2 bases and J shed 2 bases, with 23 bases lying between them. Germline V lookup: CDR1 LGHDT, CDR2 YNNKEL (reference sequence). CDR3 length equals 19 residues. CDR3 coding DNA: TGTGCCAGCAGCCAACATTCTGGGACTCTAGGGAGCTTCACAGATACGCAGTATTTT. Encoded protein: CASSQHSGTLGSFTDTQYF.

The count of this clone is one. This chain joins TRBV2 and TRBJ2-3; 7 bases are shared with TRBD1. Trimming removed 6 bases from V and 3 bases from J; junction bases left unmatched: 6. Germline values: CDR1 SNHLY, CDR2 FYNNEI. The CDR3 has 14 amino acids. CDR3 loop: CASRRPGQTDTQYF. The CDR3, as DNA: TGTGCCAGCAGGCGTCCGGGACAGACAGATACGCAGTATTTT.

The rearrangement joins TRBV24-1 to TRBJ2-2; 10 nucleotides line up with TRBD1. Per the germline V gene, CDR1 is KGHDR and CDR2 is SFDVKD. This CDR3 has 17 amino acids. V lost 3 bases, J lost 0 bases, and 3 bases stayed unmatched. The CDR3 nucleotides are TGTGCCACCAGTGATCAGACAGGGGGCGCGAACACCGGGGAGCTGTTTTTT. It encodes CATSDQTGGANTGELFF.

V gene TRBV9 combines with J gene TRBJ1-1; a weak D match, TRBD1 (6 bases). The CDR3 extends over 17 amino acids. V lost 0 bases to trimming and J lost 0 bases, with 15 bases between them. The germline V gene encodes CDR1 SGDLS and CDR2 YYNGEE. CDR3 in DNA: TGTGCCAGCAGCGTAGTTGGGGACATAACAGTGAACACTGAAGCTTTCTTT. Amino acids: CASSVVGDITVNTEAFF. Supplemented by reference TRBV9 and TRBJ1-1, the full variable domain reads DSGVTQTPKHLITATGQRVTLRCSPRSGDLSVYWYQQSLDQGLQFLIQYYNGEERAKGNILERFSAQQFPDLHSELNLSSLELGDSALYFCASSVVGDITVNTEAFFGQGTRLTVV.

CDR3 region: CASNDGNEQYF. The CDR3 DNA reads as TGTGCCAGCAATGACGGGAACGAGCAGTACTTC. The chain recombines TRBV27 with TRBJ2-7; D is perhaps TRBD2 (5 bases). CDR1 and CDR2 (germline): MNHEY, SMNVEV (reference sequence). This CDR3 is 11 amino acids long. V was pared by 7 bases and J by 5 bases, with 9 bases between.

V gene TRBV6-5 combines with J gene TRBJ2-1, with 10 bases that match TRBD1. This CDR3 has 14 residues. Germline CDR1 reads MNHEY; CDR2 reads SVGAGI. V shed 8 bases and J 4 bases; nucleotides not matched to a gene: 5. In nucleotides, the CDR3 is TGTGCCAGCCAAGGGACAGGGGAATACAATGAGCAGTTCTTC. Protein product: CASQGTGEYNEQFF.

The chain has TRBV19 and TRBJ1-5; D unclear. The CDR3 has 14 amino acids. The V end was cut by 7 bases, the J end by 2 bases, with 12 bases between. Germline V CDR1 and CDR2: LNHDA, SQIVND (reference sequence). The CDR3 sequence is CASIDSRGNQPQHF. For the CDR3, the DNA is TGTGCCAGTATTGATTCGCGGGGCAATCAGCCCCAGCATTTT.

This clone was seen just once. The CDR3 sequence: CASSADIHSYEQYF. CDR3 DNA: TGTGCCAGTAGTGCAGACATACACTCCTACGAGCAGTACTTC. V is TRBV19 and J is TRBJ2-7; no clear D. Germline V gene data show CDR1 as LNHDA and CDR2 as SQIVND (reference sequence). V lost 5 bases to trimming and J lost 0 bases, with 11 bases between them. The CDR3 length is 14 residues. Looking up the rest from reference TRBV19 and TRBJ2-7 gives the full variable domain: DGGITQSPKYLFRKEGQNVTLSCEQNLNHDAMYWYRQDPGQGLRLIYYSQIVNDFQKGDIAEGYSVSREKKESFPLTVTSAQKNPTAFYLCASSADIHSYEQYFGPGTRLTVT.

The V call is TRBV19, the J call TRBJ2-5; D unresolved. The CDR3 is 12 residues long. The V end was cut by 1 base, the J end by 4 bases, with 4 bases between. CDR1 is LNHDA and CDR2 is SQIVND in the germline V gene (reference sequence). The CDR3 is CASSIAGETQYF. The CDR3 DNA follows: TGTGCCAGTAGTATAGCGGGAGAGACCCAGTACTTC.

V and J are TRBV5-6 and TRBJ2-7; possibly TRBD1 for D (5 bases). The CDR3 extends over 14 amino acids. In germline, CDR1 is SGHDT, CDR2 YYEEEE. Trimming pared 3 bases from V and 2 bases from J, leaving 12 bases between. This CDR3 reads CASSSSGIPYEQYF. The CDR3, as DNA: TGTGCCAGCAGCTCATCAGGGATCCCCTACGAGCAGTACTTC.

The J gene is TRBJ2-2, the V gene TRBV7-9; 13 nucleotides match TRBD2. Germline lookup yields CDR1 SEHNR and CDR2 FQNEAQ (reference sequence). Losses at the gene ends were 5 bases for V and 0 bases for J; bases not matched to a gene: 6. The CDR3 is 18 residues long. The CDR3 DNA is TGTGCCAGCAGCACAGGACTAGCGGGGGACACGAACACCGGGGAGCTGTTTTTT. This translates into CASSTGLAGDTNTGELFF.

The CDR3 spells CSVAGTGLVAFF. The CDR3 DNA is TGCAGCGTTGCGGGGACAGGGTTAGTAGCTTTCTTT. The chain carries TRBV29-1 and TRBJ1-1; 9 nucleotides line up with TRBD1. Germline values: CDR1 SQVTM, CDR2 ANQGSEA. After removal of 4 bases from V and 10 bases from J, the junction contained 7 bases not matched to a gene. The CDR3 sequence is 12 residues long.